The 32 T cell receptor beta chains presented below share a single source sample, sequenced in a study of blood T cell repertoires in COVID-19 (dated by TCRdb to the early 2020s). The library was obtained by the immunoSEQ multiplex PCR assay. TCRdb's version of the immuneACCESS table is confined to in-frame rearrangements and falls short of the full clone set. An unresolved V gene accounts for under half of the shortfall where checked; the remainder is of unknown origin. The sample table shows about 270,000 clones, and about nine tenths are seen once. The ten largest clones represent about a sixth of the sample. Sequencing was carried out using PBMCs or T cells enriched from blood (not recorded which). These receptor sequences come from a man aged 18 to 30 who had recovered from COVID-19.

The chain has TRBV19 and TRBJ2-5, with D tentatively TRBD1 (6 bases). With 5 bases removed from V and 3 bases from J, the gap between germline ends came to 10 bases. Germline assignment: CDR1 LNHDA and CDR2 SQIVND (reference sequence). This CDR3 has 13 residues. CDR3 protein: CASSAGTKETQYF. The CDR3 coding sequence is TGTGCCAGTAGTGCTGGGACAAAAGAGACCCAGTACTTC.

V gene TRBV12-5 combines with J gene TRBJ1-1; D is undetermined. Per the germline V gene, CDR1 is LGHNT and CDR2 is FRNRAP. The CDR3 is 14 amino acids. Trimming cost V 2 bases and J 4 bases, with 11 bases left between them. CDR3 coding DNA: TGTGCTAGTGGTTTGAGGCAGGTGAGCACTGAAGCTTTCTTT. Its translation: CASGLRQVSTEAFF.

The chain is built from TRBV2 and TRBJ1-1; 7 nucleotides align to TRBD1. The length of the CDR3 is 12 residues. J gave up 4 bases and V 7 bases, and 3 bases lay outside the gene matches. Germline V CDR1 and CDR2: SNHLY, FYNNEI. The CDR3 reads CASTGDSTEAFF. CDR3 bases: TGTGCCAGCACCGGGGACAGCACTGAAGCTTTCTTT.

This clone was seen only a few times. The chain uses TRBV6-1 and TRBJ2-7; 7 bases are shared with TRBD2. Germline CDR1 and CDR2: MNHNS and SASEGT. J lost 1 base, V lost 1 base, and 7 bases had no gene match. The CDR3 contains 16 residues. CDR3 in DNA: TGTGCCAGCAGTGAAGTTGGGGGGGAGTCTTCCTACGAGCAGTACTTC. This gives the protein CASSEVGGESSYEQYF.

The chain carries TRBV4-1 and TRBJ2-5; 10 bases are a match to TRBD2. Germline trimming cut 3 bases from V and 0 bases from J; bases unmatched to any gene: 4. This CDR3 has 16 residues. CDR1 MGHRA and CDR2 YSYEKL come from the germline V gene. In nucleotides, the CDR3 is TGCGCCAGCAGCCAGAGGACTAGCGGACACCAAGAGACCCAGTACTTC. This codes for CASSQRTSGHQETQYF.

The rearrangement links TRBV24-1 to TRBJ2-7, with 7 bases fitting TRBD1. Germline CDR1 is KGHDR and CDR2 is SFDVKD. The CDR3 totals 15 residues. Trimming took 5 bases from V and 4 from J; bases not matched to a gene: 10. CDR3 amino acids: CATSARQGPPYEQYF. The CDR3 DNA sequence: TGTGCCACCAGTGCTCGACAGGGACCCCCTTACGAGCAGTACTTC.

The chain's CDR3 is CAWSGHMDQPQHF. The CDR3 nucleotides read TGTGCCTGGAGTGGACATATGGATCAGCCCCAGCATTTT. V is TRBV30 and J is TRBJ1-5; unclear D gene. Looked up from germline, CDR1 is GTSNPN and CDR2 is SVGIG (reference sequence). V lost 1 base, J lost 5 bases, and 9 bases lay in between. The CDR3 is made up of 13 amino acids.

This sequence joins TRBV7-9 and TRBJ2-7; 10 bases map to TRBD2. With V trimmed by 4 bases and J by 3 bases, 15 bases remained unmatched. Germline assignment: CDR1 SEHNR and CDR2 FQNEAQ (reference sequence). This CDR3 contains 18 residues. For the CDR3, the DNA is TGTGCCAGCAGCTCTTTCCGGATAGCGGGAGGATTGATCTACGAGCAGTACTTC. Its translation is CASSSFRIAGGLIYEQYF.

As for this clone: A junction boundary mismatches the germline segment, possibly from a read error. The chain is built from TRBV7-7 and TRBJ2-7, with 9 nucleotides matching TRBD2. CDR1 is SSHAT, CDR2 FNYEAQ, per germline (reference sequence). The CDR3 contains 16 residues. The CDR3, as DNA: TGTGCTAGCAGCTTAAGAACTAGCGGGCAACCCTACGAGCAGTACTTC. Translating it yields CASSLRTSGQPYEQYF.

In this sample, this clone turned up once. This chain uses TRBV29-1 with TRBJ2-1; possibly TRBD2 for D (6 bases). The CDR3 contains 14 residues. CDR1 SQVTM and CDR2 ANQGSEA come from the germline V gene. V lost 4 bases and J 4 bases, leaving 14 bases between the germline ends. DNA for the CDR3: TGCAGCGTTGTTGGTGGGGGGATTTACAATGAGCAGTTCTTC. Its translation is CSVVGGGIYNEQFF.

The chain carries TRBV2 and TRBJ2-3; D is possibly TRBD1 (6 bases). This CDR3 contains 15 residues. Germline V lookup: CDR1 SNHLY, CDR2 FYNNEI. Trimming cost V 6 bases and J 0 bases, with 13 bases left between them. As DNA, the CDR3 is TGTGCCAGCAGCATGGACAGAACTAGCACAGATACGCAGTATTTT. This encodes CASSMDRTSTDTQYF.

The CDR3: CASSPQGWSYNEQFF. CDR3 in DNA: TGTGCCAGCTCACCACAGGGGTGGTCCTACAATGAGCAGTTCTTC. V is TRBV18 and J is TRBJ2-1; maybe TRBD1 (5 bases). Per germline, CDR1 KGHSH and CDR2 LQKENI. This CDR3 comprises 15 residues. Trimming stripped 1 base from V and 1 base from J, with 8 bases between.

This sequence joins TRBV2 and TRBJ2-4, with 14 bases that match TRBD2. The V segment lost 4 bases and the J segment 8 bases; nucleotides outside the gene matches: 4. Germline V gives CDR1 SNHLY, CDR2 FYNNEI. This CDR3 spans 15 amino acids. CDR3 sequence reads: CASSAGLAGVDIQYF. CDR3 in DNA: TGTGCCAGCAGTGCGGGACTAGCGGGAGTTGACATTCAGTACTTC.

The chain recombines TRBV10-1 with TRBJ1-6; D uncertain. CDR1 and CDR2 (germline): WNHNN, SYGVQD (reference sequence). There are 15 residues in the CDR3. Between the trimmed V and J ends, which lost 0 bases and 9 bases, there was a span of 12 bases. This chain's CDR3 is CASSESHSGTSPLHF. CDR3 coding DNA: TGCGCCAGCAGTGAGTCGCACAGCGGTACTTCACCCCTCCACTTT.

This rearrangement joins TRBV5-1 to TRBJ2-2; TRBD1 aligns across 9 bases. CDR3 length: 16 residues. Germline V gene sequence: CDR1 SGHRS, CDR2 YFSETQ. Losses at the gene ends were 2 bases for V and 3 bases for J; bases not matched to a gene: 5. CDR3 region: CASSLTGGWDTGELFF. The CDR3 region has the DNA TGCGCCAGCAGCTTAACAGGGGGCTGGGACACCGGGGAGCTGTTTTTT.

The chain links TRBV14 to TRBJ2-7, with 9 nucleotides matching TRBD2. Looked up from germline, CDR1 is SGHDN and CDR2 is FVKESK. The ends lost 5 bases at V and 1 base at J; junction bases unmatched: 12. CDR3 length: 17 residues. DNA for the CDR3: TGTGCCAGCAGCAAGGGTTTTAGCGGGAGTAGTTCCTACGAGCAGTACTTC. This translates into CASSKGFSGSSSYEQYF.

CDR3 DNA sequence: TGTGCCAGCAGCCCGACAGGGGGCGACGTCCGCGTCGACGAAAAACTGTTTTTT. The encoded protein is CASSPTGGDVRVDEKLFF. The chain combines TRBV27 with TRBJ1-4, with 10 positions matching TRBD1. CDR1 and CDR2 from the germline V gene are MNHEY and SMNVEV (reference sequence). V shed 6 bases, J shed 8 bases, and the junction held 18 bases outside the gene matches. This CDR3 comprises 18 residues.

This chain connects TRBV2 to TRBJ2-1, with 10 nucleotides matching TRBD2. Trimming removed 7 bases from V and 3 bases from J; junction bases left unmatched: 6. This CDR3 region has 15 residues. Germline lookup yields CDR1 SNHLY and CDR2 FYNNEI. This CDR3 is CASTLSSGSYNEQFF. In DNA, the CDR3 is TGTGCCAGCACCTTGTCTAGCGGGAGCTACAATGAGCAGTTCTTC.

The CDR3 DNA sequence: TGTGCCACTACTACCAGGGGTCCTACGGGCAATCAGCCCCAGCATTTT. Its protein product is CATTTRGPTGNQPQHF. The J gene is TRBJ1-5, the V gene TRBV19; maybe TRBD1 (6 bases). V lost 10 bases and J 2 bases, leaving 21 bases between the germline ends. The CDR3 spans 16 residues. Germline CDR1 reads LNHDA; CDR2 reads SQIVND (reference sequence).

The chain couples TRBV11-2 to TRBJ1-1; no reliable D call. The V end was cut by 4 bases, the J end by 4 bases, with 10 bases between. CDR3 length: 13 residues. The germline CDR1 and CDR2 sequences are SGHAT and FQNNGV. The CDR3 here is CASSYNSGTEAFF. The CDR3 bases are TGTGCCAGCAGCTACAACTCGGGCACTGAAGCTTTCTTT.

The chain carries TRBV10-3 and TRBJ2-5; weak D call: TRBD2 (5 bases). V lost 3 bases to trimming and J lost 5 bases, with 10 bases between them. The germline gives CDR1 ENHRY, CDR2 SYGVKD. The CDR3 contains 13 residues. The DNA of the CDR3 is TGTGCCATCAGTGATCGTAGCGAGGAGACCCAGTACTTC. Translation gives CAISDRSEETQYF.

The V and J genes are TRBV5-1 and TRBJ2-2, with TRBD2 as a possible D gene (6 bases). The V gene's germline CDR1 is SGHRS and CDR2 YFSETQ. V dropped 4 bases and J dropped 4 bases, with 11 bases sitting between them. The CDR3 loop spans 14 amino acids. CDR3 residues: CASSVAGPTGELFF. The CDR3, as DNA: TGCGCCAGCAGCGTTGCGGGACCCACCGGGGAGCTGTTTTTT.

CDR3 sequence reads: CASSDPNRDPHNSEQFF. The CDR3 DNA sequence: TGTGCCAGCAGTGATCCGAACAGGGATCCCCATAATAGTGAGCAGTTCTTC. V usage is TRBV2 and J usage is TRBJ2-1; D might be TRBD1 (6 bases). V lost 3 bases and J lost 9, with 24 bases in between. The CDR3 has 17 residues. Per germline, CDR1 SNHLY and CDR2 FYNNEI. The complete variable domain, with remaining parts taken from reference TRBV2 and TRBJ2-1, reads EPEVTQTPSHQVTQMGQEVILRCVPISNHLYFYWYRQILGQKVEFLVSFYNNEISEKSEIFDDQFSVERPDGSNFTLKIRSTKLEDSAMYFCASSDPNRDPHNSEQFFGPGTRLTVL.

This clone was seen a handful of times. The chain joins TRBV2 to TRBJ2-1, with TRBD2 identical over 12 bases. J lost 9 bases, V lost 1 base, and 4 bases had no gene match. This CDR3 is 15 amino acids long. Germline loops: CDR1 SNHLY, CDR2 FYNNEI. As DNA, the CDR3 is TGTGCCAGCAGTGAAGGACTAGCGGGAGTGGCTGAGCAGTTCTTC. Its protein product is CASSEGLAGVAEQFF.

The chain recombines TRBV5-1 with TRBJ2-3; TRBD2 matches at 7 bases. V gave up 0 bases and J gave up 0 bases; unmatched junction bases: 13. In germline, CDR1 is SGHRS, CDR2 YFSETQ. There are 19 residues in the CDR3. CDR3 in DNA: TGCGCCAGCAGCTTGGGGATCCCGACTAGCCGCACTAGCACAGATACGCAGTATTTT. Its translation is CASSLGIPTSRTSTDTQYF.

The chain joins TRBV5-1 to TRBJ2-1; TRBD2 agrees at 7 bases. CDR1 and CDR2 (germline): SGHRS, YFSETQ. The CDR3 is 16 residues long. J was trimmed by 2 bases and V by 0 bases; bases with no gene match: 5. The CDR3 loop reads CASSLGVAGPYNEQFF. As DNA, the CDR3 is TGCGCCAGCAGCTTGGGGGTAGCGGGCCCCTACAATGAGCAGTTCTTC.

The CDR3 DNA follows: TGTGCCAGCAGCTTATCAGGATACAATGAGCAGTTCTTC. This sequence encodes CASSLSGYNEQFF. The V gene is TRBV11-3, the J gene TRBJ2-1; D uncertain. There are 13 residues in the CDR3. V was pared by 2 bases and J by 4 bases, with 6 bases between. Germline-derived CDR1 and CDR2 are SGHNT and YENEEA.

The V and J genes are TRBV6-5 and TRBJ2-7; 9 nucleotides match TRBD1. V dropped 7 bases and J dropped 6; count of bases not matched to a gene: 7. The CDR3 loop spans 13 amino acids. Germline V gene sequence: CDR1 MNHEY, CDR2 SVGAGI. CDR3 sequence reads: CASIGTGTGEQYF. CDR3 DNA: TGTGCCAGCATTGGGACAGGGACGGGCGAGCAGTACTTC.

The chain uses TRBV12-5 and TRBJ1-3; 7 positions match TRBD1. J was trimmed by 0 bases and V by 7 bases; bases with no gene match: 3. The CDR3 extends over 14 amino acids. The germline V gene encodes CDR1 LGHNT and CDR2 FRNRAP. The CDR3 here is CASVQGDSGNTIYF. CDR3 nucleotides: TGTGCTAGTGTTCAGGGGGACTCTGGAAACACCATATATTTT.

V gene TRBV19 combines with J gene TRBJ1-5; 7 bases align to TRBD1. Trimming took 2 bases from V and 7 from J; bases not matched to a gene: 5. CDR1 and CDR2 from the germline V gene are LNHDA and SQIVND (reference sequence). This CDR3 is built from 14 residues. The CDR3 DNA reads TGTGCCAGTAGTATATATCCCAGGGGGCAGCCCCAGCATTTT. This encodes CASSIYPRGQPQHF.

The chain links TRBV28 to TRBJ1-2; 9 bases match TRBD1. Germline V CDR1 and CDR2: MDHEN, SYDVKM. The CDR3 contains 15 residues. Trimming took 3 bases from V and 6 from J; bases not matched to a gene: 8. CDR3 DNA sequence: TGTGCCAGCAGTTTCGGGGACAGGGATTTGGATGGCTACACCTTC. Its protein is CASSFGDRDLDGYTF.

The chain employs TRBV9 and TRBJ1-4; 9 bases match TRBD1. Germline V gives CDR1 SGDLS, CDR2 YYNGEE. V dropped 5 bases and J dropped 5; count of bases not matched to a gene: 4. This CDR3 has 14 amino acids. The CDR3 DNA sequence: TGTGCCAGCAGTCTCGGGACAGGGAATGAAAAACTGTTTTTT. Its translation is CASSLGTGNEKLFF.